The T cell receptor beta chain described here comes from a study of blood T cell repertoires in COVID-19. CDR3 length: 15 residues. The germline V and J ends were trimmed by 5 bases and 3 bases, with 17 bases remaining between them. Germline CDR1 MNHEY, CDR2 SVGAGI. TCRdb's copy holds only in-frame clones and misses some; the assay was immunoSEQ multiplex PCR. This table has approximately 280,000 clones, approximately 85% appearing once. The chain is built from TRBV6-5 and TRBJ2-7; D might be TRBD1 (6 bases). The TCR was taken from a man aged 18 to 30 with active or convalescent COVID-19. What was sequenced was peripheral blood. Here the CDR3 reads CASSLISIGGYEQYF. The CDR3 bases are TGTGCCAGCAGTCTTATAAGTATAGGGGGCTACGAGCAGTACTTC.